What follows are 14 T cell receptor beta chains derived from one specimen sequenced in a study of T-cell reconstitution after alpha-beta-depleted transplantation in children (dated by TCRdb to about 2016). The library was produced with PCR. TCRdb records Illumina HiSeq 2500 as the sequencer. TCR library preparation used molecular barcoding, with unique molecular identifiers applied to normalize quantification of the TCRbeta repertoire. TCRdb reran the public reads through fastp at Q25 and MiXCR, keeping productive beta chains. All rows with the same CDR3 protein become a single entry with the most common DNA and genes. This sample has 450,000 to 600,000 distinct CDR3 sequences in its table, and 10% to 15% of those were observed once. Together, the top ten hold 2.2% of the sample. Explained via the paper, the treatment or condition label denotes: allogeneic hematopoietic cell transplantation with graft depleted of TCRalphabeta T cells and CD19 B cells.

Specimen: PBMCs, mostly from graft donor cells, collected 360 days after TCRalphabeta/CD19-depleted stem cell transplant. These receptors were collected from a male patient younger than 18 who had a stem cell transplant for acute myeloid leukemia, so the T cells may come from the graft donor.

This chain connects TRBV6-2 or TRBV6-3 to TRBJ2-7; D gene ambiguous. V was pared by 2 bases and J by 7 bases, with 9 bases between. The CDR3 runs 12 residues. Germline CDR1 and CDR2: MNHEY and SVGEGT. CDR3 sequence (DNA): TGTGCCAGCAGTTACATGTTCCTTGAGCAGTACTTC. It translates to CASSYMFLEQYF.

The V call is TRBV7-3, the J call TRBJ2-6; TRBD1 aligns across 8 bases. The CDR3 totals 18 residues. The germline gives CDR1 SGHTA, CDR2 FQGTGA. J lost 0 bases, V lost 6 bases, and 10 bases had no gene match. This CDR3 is CASRKMDRDASGANVLTF. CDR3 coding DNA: TGTGCCAGCAGAAAAATGGACAGGGACGCCTCTGGGGCCAACGTCCTGACTTTC.

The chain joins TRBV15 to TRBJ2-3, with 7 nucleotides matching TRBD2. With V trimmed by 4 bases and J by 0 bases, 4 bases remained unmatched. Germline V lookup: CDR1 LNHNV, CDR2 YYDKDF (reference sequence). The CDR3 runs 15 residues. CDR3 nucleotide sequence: TGTGCCACCAGCAACAGCGGGACTAGCACAGATACGCAGTATTTT. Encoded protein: CATSNSGTSTDTQYF.

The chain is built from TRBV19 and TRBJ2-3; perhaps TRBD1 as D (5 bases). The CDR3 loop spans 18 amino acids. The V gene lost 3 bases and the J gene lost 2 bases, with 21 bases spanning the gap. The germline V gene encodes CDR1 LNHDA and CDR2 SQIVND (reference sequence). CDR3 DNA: TGTGCCAGTAGTATCGGACATGTCCTACCCTATTTCACAGATACGCAGTATTTT. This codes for CASSIGHVLPYFTDTQYF.

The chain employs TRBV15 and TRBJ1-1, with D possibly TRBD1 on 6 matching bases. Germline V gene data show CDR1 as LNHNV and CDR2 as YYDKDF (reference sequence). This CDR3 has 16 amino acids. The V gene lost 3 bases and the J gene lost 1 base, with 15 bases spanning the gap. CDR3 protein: CATSRVGGAPNTEAFF. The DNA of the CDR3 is TGTGCCACCAGCAGGGTGGGGGGGGCCCCGAACACTGAAGCTTTCTTT.

CDR3 DNA: TGTGCCAGCAGCCCCTGGGGTAGCGGGTTCTACAATGAGCAGTTCTTC. Translation: CASSPWGSGFYNEQFF. The gene calls are TRBV14 and TRBJ2-1, with 7 bases aligning to TRBD2. The germline V gene has CDR1 SGHDN and CDR2 FVKESK. The CDR3 runs to 16 residues. Germline trimming cut 4 bases from V and 3 bases from J; bases unmatched to any gene: 9.

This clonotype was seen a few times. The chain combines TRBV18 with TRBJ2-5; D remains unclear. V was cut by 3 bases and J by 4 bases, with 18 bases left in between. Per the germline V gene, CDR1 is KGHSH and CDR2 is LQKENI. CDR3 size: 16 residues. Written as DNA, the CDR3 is TGTGCCAGCTCACCCTCGGACCGCCATTGGGGAGAGACCCAGTACTTC. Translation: CASSPSDRHWGETQYF.

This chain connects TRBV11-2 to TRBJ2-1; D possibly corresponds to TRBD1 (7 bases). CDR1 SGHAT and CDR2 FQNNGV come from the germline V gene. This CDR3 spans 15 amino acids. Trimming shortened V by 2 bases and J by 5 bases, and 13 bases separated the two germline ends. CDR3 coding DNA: TGTGCCAGCAGCTTACTAGGGGGCGGGAACAATGAGCAGTTCTTC. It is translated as CASSLLGGGNNEQFF.

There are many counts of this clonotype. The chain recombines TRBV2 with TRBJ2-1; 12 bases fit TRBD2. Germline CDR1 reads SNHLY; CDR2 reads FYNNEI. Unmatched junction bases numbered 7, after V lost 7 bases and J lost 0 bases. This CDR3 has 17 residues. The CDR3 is CASKGTSGWSSYNEQFF. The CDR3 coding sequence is TGTGCCAGCAAAGGGACTAGCGGGTGGAGCTCCTACAATGAGCAGTTCTTC.

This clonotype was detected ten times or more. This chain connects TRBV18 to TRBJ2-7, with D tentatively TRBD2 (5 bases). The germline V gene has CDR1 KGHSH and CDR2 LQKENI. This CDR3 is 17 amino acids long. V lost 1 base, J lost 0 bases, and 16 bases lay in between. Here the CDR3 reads CASSPLGWETHSYEQYF. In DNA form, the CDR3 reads TGTGCCAGCTCACCACTGGGGTGGGAGACCCACTCCTACGAGCAGTACTTC.

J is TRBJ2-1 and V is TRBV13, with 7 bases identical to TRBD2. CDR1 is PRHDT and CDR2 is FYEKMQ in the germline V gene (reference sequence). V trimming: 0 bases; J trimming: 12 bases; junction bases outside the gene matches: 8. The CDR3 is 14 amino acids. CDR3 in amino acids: CASSLGTSWDWQFF. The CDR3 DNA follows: TGTGCCAGCAGCTTAGGGACTAGCTGGGATTGGCAGTTCTTC.

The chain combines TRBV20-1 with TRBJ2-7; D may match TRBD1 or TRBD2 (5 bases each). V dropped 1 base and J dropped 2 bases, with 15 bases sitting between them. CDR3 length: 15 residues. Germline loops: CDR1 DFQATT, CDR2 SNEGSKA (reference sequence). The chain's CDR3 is CSARADAGRPYEQYF. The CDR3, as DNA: TGCAGTGCTAGAGCAGATGCAGGGAGACCCTACGAGCAGTACTTC.

The chain's CDR3 is CASSIGIEDSWNEQFF. In DNA, the CDR3 is TGTGCCAGTAGCATCGGCATCGAGGACAGTTGGAATGAGCAGTTCTTC. V is TRBV19 and J is TRBJ2-1, with D possibly being TRBD1 (6 bases). The germline gives CDR1 LNHDA, CDR2 SQIVND (reference sequence). V was trimmed by 6 bases and J by 7 bases, leaving 22 bases between them. The CDR3 length is 16 residues.

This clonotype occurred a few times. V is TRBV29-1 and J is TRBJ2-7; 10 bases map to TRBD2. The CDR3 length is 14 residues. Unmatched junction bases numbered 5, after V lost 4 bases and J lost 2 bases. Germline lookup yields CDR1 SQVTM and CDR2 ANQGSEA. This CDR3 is CSVVLLAGPYEQYF. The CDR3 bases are TGCAGCGTTGTCCTACTAGCGGGACCCTACGAGCAGTACTTC.